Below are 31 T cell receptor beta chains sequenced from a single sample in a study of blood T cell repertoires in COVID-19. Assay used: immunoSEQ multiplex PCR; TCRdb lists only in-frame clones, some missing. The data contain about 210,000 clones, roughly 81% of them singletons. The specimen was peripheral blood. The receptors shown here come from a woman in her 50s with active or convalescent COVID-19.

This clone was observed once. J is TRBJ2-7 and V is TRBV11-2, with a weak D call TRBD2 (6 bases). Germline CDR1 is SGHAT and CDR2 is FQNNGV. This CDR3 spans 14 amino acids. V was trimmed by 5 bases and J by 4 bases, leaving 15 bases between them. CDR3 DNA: TGTGCCAGCAGCCACCGAGGGACTCCTTACGAGCAGTACGTC. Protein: CASSHRGTPYEQYV.

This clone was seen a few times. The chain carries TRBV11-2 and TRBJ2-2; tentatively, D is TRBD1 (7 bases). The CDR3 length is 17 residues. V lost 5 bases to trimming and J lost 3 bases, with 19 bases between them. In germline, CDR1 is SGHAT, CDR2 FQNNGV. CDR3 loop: CASSRIGGGTDTGELFF. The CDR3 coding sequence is TGTGCCAGCAGCCGAATCGGAGGGGGCACGGACACCGGGGAGCTGTTTTTT. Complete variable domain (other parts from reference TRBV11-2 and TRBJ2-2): EAGVAQSPRYKIIEKRQSVAFWCNPISGHATLYWYQQILGQGPKLLIQFQNNGVVDDSQLPKDRFSAERLKGVDSTLKIQPAKLEDSAVYLCASSRIGGGTDTGELFFGEGSRLTVL.

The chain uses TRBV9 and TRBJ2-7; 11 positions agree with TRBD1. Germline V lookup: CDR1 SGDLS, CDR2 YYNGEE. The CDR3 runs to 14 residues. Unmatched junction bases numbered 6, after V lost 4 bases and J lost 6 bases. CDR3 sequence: CASSPRDRGVEQYF. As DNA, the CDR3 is TGTGCCAGCAGCCCACGGGACAGGGGGGTCGAGCAGTACTTC.

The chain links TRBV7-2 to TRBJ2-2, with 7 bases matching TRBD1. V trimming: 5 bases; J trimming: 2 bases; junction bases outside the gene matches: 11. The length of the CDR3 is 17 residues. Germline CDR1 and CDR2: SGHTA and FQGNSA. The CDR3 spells CASSLKDGTANTGELFF. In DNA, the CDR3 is TGTGCCAGCAGCCTGAAAGATGGGACAGCAAACACCGGGGAGCTGTTTTTT.

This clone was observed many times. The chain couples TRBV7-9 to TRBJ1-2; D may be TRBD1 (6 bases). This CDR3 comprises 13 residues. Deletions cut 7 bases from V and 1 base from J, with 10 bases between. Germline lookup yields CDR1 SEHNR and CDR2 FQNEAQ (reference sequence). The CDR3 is CASKQGNNYGYTF. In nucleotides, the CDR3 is TGTGCCAGCAAACAGGGAAATAACTATGGCTACACCTTC.

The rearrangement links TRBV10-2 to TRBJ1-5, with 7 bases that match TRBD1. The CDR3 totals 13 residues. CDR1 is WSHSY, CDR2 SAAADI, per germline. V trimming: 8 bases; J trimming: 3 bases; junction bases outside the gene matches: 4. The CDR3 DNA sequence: TGCGCCAGCGGGGGACAGCCCAATCAGCCCCAGCATTTT. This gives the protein CASGGQPNQPQHF.

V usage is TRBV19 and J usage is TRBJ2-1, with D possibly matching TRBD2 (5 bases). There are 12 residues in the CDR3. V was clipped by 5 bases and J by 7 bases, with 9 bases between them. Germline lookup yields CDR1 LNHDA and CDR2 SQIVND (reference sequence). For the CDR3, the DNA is TGTGCCAGTAGTGCTAGAGGGAATGAGCAGTTCTTC. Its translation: CASSARGNEQFF.

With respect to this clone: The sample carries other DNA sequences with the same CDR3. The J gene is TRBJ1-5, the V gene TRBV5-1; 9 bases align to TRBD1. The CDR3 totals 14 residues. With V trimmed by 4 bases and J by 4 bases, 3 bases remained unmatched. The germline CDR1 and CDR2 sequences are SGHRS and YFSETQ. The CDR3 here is CASSLTGGNQPQHF. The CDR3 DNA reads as TGCGCCAGCAGCCTGACAGGGGGAAATCAGCCCCAGCATTTT.

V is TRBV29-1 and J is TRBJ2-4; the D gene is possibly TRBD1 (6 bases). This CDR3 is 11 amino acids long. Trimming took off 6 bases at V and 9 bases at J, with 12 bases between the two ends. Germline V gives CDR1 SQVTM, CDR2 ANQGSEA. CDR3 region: CSVKVGGIQYF. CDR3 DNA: TGCAGCGTCAAAGTAGGGGGCATTCAGTACTTC.

The CDR3 bases are TGTGCCAGTCGATCGGTTCCCAATCAGCCCCAGCATTTT. Protein: CASRSVPNQPQHF. The chain has TRBV19 and TRBJ1-5; D unclear. Germline values: CDR1 LNHDA, CDR2 SQIVND (reference sequence). CDR3 length equals 13 residues. Trimming cost V 8 bases and J 3 bases, with 11 bases left between them.

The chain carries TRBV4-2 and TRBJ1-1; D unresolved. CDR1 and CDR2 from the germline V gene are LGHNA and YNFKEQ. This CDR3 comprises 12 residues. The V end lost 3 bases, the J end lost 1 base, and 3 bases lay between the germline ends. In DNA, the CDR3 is TGTGCCAGCAGCCAGGCGAACACTGAAGCTTTCTTT. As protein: CASSQANTEAFF.

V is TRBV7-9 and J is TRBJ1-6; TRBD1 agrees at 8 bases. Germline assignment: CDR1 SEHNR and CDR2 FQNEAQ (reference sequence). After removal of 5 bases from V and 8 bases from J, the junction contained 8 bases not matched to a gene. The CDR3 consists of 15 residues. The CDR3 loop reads CASSGPGQEDSPLHF. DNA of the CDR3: TGTGCCAGCAGCGGGCCGGGACAGGAGGATTCACCCCTCCACTTT.

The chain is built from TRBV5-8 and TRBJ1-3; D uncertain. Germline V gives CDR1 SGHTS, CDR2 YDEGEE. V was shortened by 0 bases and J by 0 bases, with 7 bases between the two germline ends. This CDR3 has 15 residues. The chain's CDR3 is CASSLDSGSGNTIYF. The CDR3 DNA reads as TGTGCCAGCAGCTTGGACAGTGGCTCTGGAAACACCATATATTTT.

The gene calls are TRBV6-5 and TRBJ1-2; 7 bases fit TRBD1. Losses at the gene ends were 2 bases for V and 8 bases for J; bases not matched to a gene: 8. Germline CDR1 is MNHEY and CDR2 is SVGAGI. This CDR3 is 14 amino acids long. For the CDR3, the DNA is TGTGCCAGCAGTTACACTGGGACCAGGGGGGGCTACACCTTC. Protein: CASSYTGTRGGYTF.

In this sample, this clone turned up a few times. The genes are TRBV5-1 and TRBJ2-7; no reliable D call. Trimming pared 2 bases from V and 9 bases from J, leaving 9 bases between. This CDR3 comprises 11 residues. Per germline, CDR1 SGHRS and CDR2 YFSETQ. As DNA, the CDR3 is TGCGCCAGCAGCTTAATGGAGATGCAGTACTTC. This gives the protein CASSLMEMQYF.

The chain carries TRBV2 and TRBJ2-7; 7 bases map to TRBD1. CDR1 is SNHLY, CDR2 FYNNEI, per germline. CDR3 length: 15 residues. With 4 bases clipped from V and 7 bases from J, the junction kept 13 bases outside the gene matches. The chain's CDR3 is CASSGGQPLTGEQYV. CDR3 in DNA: TGTGCCAGCAGTGGGGGACAGCCCCTAACGGGGGAGCAGTACGTC.

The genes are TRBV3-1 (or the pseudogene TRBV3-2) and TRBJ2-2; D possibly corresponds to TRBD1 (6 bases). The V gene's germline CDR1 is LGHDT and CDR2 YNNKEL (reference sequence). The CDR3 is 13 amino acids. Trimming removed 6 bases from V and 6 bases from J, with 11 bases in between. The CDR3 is CASSLRGPGELFF. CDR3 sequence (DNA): TGTGCCAGCAGTCTCAGGGGCCCCGGGGAGCTGTTTTTT.

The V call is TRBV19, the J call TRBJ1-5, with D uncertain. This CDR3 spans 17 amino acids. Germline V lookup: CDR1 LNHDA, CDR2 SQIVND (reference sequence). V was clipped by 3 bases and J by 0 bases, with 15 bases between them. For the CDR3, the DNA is TGTGCCAGTAGTATGAGTTACCGGAGGGATAGCAATCAGCCCCAGCATTTT. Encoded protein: CASSMSYRRDSNQPQHF.

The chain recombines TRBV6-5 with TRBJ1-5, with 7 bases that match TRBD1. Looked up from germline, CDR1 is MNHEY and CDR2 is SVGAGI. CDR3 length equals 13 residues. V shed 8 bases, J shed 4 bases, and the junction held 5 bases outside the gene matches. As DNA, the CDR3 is TGTGCCAGCGTTACAGGGGTAAATCAGCCCCAGCATTTT. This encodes CASVTGVNQPQHF.

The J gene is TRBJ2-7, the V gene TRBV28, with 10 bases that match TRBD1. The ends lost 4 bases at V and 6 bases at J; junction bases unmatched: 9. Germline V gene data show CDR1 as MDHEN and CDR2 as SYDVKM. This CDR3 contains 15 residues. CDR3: CASSSPGQGLAEQYF. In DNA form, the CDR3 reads TGTGCCAGCAGTTCGCCGGGACAGGGGCTGGCCGAGCAGTACTTC.

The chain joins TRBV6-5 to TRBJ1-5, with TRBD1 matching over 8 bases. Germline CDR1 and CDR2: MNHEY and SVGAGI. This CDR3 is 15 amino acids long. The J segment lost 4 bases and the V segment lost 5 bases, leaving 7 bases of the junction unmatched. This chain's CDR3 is CASSRQGPINQPQHF. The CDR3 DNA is TGTGCCAGCAGTCGACAGGGGCCAATAAATCAGCCCCAGCATTTT.

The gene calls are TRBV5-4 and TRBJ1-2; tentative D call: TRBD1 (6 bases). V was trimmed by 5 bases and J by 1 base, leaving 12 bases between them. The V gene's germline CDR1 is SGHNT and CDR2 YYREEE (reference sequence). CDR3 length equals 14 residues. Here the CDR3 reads CASRRQAINYGYTF. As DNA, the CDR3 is TGTGCCAGCAGGAGACAGGCTATTAACTATGGCTACACCTTC.

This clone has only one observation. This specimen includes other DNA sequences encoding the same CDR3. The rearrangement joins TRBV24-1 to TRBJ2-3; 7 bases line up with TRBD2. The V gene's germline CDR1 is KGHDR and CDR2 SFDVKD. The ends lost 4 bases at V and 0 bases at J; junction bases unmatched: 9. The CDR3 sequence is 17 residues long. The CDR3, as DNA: TGTGCCACCAGTGACCTCCGTGCTAGCGGTAGCACAGATACGCAGTATTTT. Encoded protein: CATSDLRASGSTDTQYF.

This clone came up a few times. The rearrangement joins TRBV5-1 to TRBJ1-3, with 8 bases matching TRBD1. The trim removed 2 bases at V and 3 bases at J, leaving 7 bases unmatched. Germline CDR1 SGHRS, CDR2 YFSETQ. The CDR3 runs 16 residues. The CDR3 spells CASSLSGGAGGNTIYF. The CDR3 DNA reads TGCGCCAGCAGCTTATCAGGGGGCGCGGGTGGAAACACCATATATTTT.

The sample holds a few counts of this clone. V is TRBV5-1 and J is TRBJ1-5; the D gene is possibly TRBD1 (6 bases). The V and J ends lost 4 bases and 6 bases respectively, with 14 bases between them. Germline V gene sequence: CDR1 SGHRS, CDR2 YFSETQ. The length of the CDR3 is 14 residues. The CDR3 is CASSLEQGVQPQHF. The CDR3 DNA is TGCGCCAGCAGCCTGGAACAGGGAGTTCAGCCCCAGCATTTT.

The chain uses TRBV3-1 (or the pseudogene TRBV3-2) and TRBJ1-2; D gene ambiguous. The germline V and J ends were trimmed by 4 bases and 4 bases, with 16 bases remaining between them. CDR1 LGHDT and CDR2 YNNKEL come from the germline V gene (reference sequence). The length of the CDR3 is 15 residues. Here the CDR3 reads CASSPPNLGIYGYTF. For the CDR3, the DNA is TGTGCCAGCAGCCCCCCTAACCTAGGAATCTATGGCTACACCTTC.

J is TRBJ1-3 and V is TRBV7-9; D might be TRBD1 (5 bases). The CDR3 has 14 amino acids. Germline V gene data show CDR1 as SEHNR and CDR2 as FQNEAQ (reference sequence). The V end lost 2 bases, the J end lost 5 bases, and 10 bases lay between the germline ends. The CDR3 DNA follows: TGTGCCAGCAGCTTAATCGACAGCAGAAACACCATATATTTT. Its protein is CASSLIDSRNTIYF.

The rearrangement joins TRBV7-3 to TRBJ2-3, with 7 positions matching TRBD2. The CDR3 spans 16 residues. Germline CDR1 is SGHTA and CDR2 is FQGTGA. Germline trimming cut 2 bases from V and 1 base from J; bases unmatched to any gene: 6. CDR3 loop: CASSLGRGRGTDTQYF. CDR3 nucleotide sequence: TGTGCCAGCAGCTTAGGTCGCGGGAGAGGCACAGATACGCAGTATTTT.

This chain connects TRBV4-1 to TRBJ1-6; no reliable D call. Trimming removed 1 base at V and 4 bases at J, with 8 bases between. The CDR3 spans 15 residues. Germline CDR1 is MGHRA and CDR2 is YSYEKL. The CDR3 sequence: CASSQGSTYNSPLHF. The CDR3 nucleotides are TGCGCCAGCAGCCAAGGGTCTACTTATAATTCACCCCTCCACTTT.

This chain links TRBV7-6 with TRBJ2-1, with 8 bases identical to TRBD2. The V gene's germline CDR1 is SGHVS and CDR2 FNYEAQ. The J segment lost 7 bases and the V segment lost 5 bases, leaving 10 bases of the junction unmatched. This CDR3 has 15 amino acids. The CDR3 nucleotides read TGTGCCAGCAGCGGTCCGGGACTAGTGCGGAATGAGCAGTTCTTC. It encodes CASSGPGLVRNEQFF. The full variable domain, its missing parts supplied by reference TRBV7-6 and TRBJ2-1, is GAGVSQSPRYKVTKRGQDVALRCDPISGHVSLYWYRQALGQGPEFLTYFNYEAQQDKSGLPNDRFSAERPEGSISTLTIQRTEQRDSAMYRCASSGPGLVRNEQFFGPGTRLTVL.

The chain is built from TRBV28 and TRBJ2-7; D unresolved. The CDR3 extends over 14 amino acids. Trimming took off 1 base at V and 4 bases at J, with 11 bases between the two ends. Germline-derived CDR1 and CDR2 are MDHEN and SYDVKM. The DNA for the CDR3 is TGTGCCAGCAGTTTATTTGGCACCCAATACGAGCAGTACTTC. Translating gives CASSLFGTQYEQYF.